These T cell receptor beta chains were read from a single sample in a study of CD8 T cells in Susac syndrome. TCRdb itself ran the immunoSEQ multiplex PCR reads through MiXCR, one entry per CDR3 protein. The repertoire holds approximately 140,000 distinct CDR3 sequences, with 94% as singletons. The sample comprised CD8+ T cells from PBMCs. These receptors all come from a human donor in good health. The CDR3 runs from the conserved cysteine through the conserved F or W. Each record gives: D gene, clone size, J gene, V gene, CDR3 protein, CDR3 DNA. D genes are given only for firm matches. Rows may omit the clone size; those that give it use once, few, many or a size class.

d_gene: NA; abundance: once; j_gene: TRBJ2-7; v_gene: TRBV29-1; CDR3aa: CSVSGVSTYEQYF; CDR3nt: TGCAGCGTTTCTGGGGTCAGCACCTACGAGCAGTACTTC
d_gene: NA; abundance: NA; j_gene: TRBJ2-2; v_gene: TRBV30; CDR3aa: CAWNSGELFF; CDR3nt: TGTGCCTGGAATTCCGGGGAGCTGTTTTTT
d_gene: NA; abundance: NA; j_gene: TRBJ2-7; v_gene: TRBV13; CDR3aa: CASSDGQGGGHEQYF; CDR3nt: TGTGCCAGCAGCGACGGTCAGGGAGGGGGACACGAGCAGTACTTC
d_gene: TRBD1; abundance: NA; j_gene: TRBJ2-7; v_gene: TRBV20-1; CDR3aa: CSATNRDRFYEQYF; CDR3nt: TGCAGTGCTACTAACCGGGACAGATTCTACGAGCAGTACTTC
d_gene: NA; abundance: NA; j_gene: TRBJ2-5; v_gene: TRBV20-1; CDR3aa: CSARDNKGLAPETQYF; CDR3nt: TGCAGTGCTAGAGATAACAAGGGACTGGCGCCAGAGACCCAGTACTTC
d_gene: TRBD2; abundance: NA; j_gene: TRBJ2-7; v_gene: TRBV28; CDR3aa: CASRHSGSAYEQYF; CDR3nt: TGTGCCAGCAGACACAGCGGGAGTGCCTACGAGCAGTACTTC
d_gene: TRBD2; abundance: NA; j_gene: TRBJ2-1; v_gene: TRBV19; CDR3aa: CASKIAGGYNEQFF; CDR3nt: TGTGCCAGTAAGATAGCGGGAGGGTACAATGAGCAGTTCTTC
d_gene: TRBD2; abundance: NA; j_gene: TRBJ2-7; v_gene: TRBV7-9; CDR3aa: CASSSDLADYEQYF; CDR3nt: TGTGCCAGCAGCTCCGACCTAGCGGACTACGAGCAGTACTTC
d_gene: NA; abundance: NA; j_gene: TRBJ2-7; v_gene: TRBV28; CDR3aa: CASSRPLDNHYEQYF; CDR3nt: TGTGCCAGCAGTCGGCCCCTGGACAATCACTACGAGCAGTACTTC
d_gene: NA; abundance: NA; j_gene: TRBJ1-5; v_gene: TRBV20-1; CDR3aa: CSAREGGRGQPQHF; CDR3nt: TGCAGTGCTAGAGAGGGGGGCAGGGGACAGCCCCAGCATTTT
d_gene: TRBD1; abundance: once; j_gene: TRBJ2-3; v_gene: TRBV7-3; CDR3aa: CASSPRQGDQDTQYF; CDR3nt: TGTGCCAGCAGCCCCAGACAGGGCGATCAAGATACGCAGTATTTT
d_gene: NA; abundance: NA; j_gene: TRBJ1-1; v_gene: TRBV5-1; CDR3aa: CASSLGAVNTEAFF; CDR3nt: TGCGCCAGCAGCTTGGGAGCTGTGAACACTGAAGCTTTCTTT
d_gene: NA; abundance: NA; j_gene: TRBJ2-3; v_gene: TRBV6-5; CDR3aa: CASTSSTDTQYF; CDR3nt: TGTGCCAGCACCTCTAGCACAGATACGCAGTATTTT
d_gene: NA; abundance: NA; j_gene: TRBJ2-3; v_gene: TRBV24-1; CDR3aa: CATSERDDTDTQYF; CDR3nt: TGTGCCACCAGTGAACGGGACGACACAGATACGCAGTATTTT
d_gene: TRBD1; abundance: NA; j_gene: TRBJ1-1; v_gene: TRBV2; CDR3aa: CASSNPGQGITEAFF; CDR3nt: TGTGCCAGCAGTAATCCGGGACAGGGAATCACTGAAGCTTTCTTT
d_gene: NA; abundance: once; j_gene: TRBJ2-5; v_gene: TRBV6-1; CDR3aa: CASSHTGTYDWETQYF; CDR3nt: TGTGCCAGCAGTCATACAGGGACCTACGACTGGGAGACCCAGTACTTC
d_gene: NA; abundance: NA; j_gene: TRBJ2-7; v_gene: TRBV7-6; CDR3aa: CASSAAPLYEQYF; CDR3nt: TGTGCCAGCAGCGCTGCCCCGTTGTACGAGCAGTACTTC
d_gene: NA; abundance: NA; j_gene: TRBJ2-2; v_gene: TRBV14; CDR3aa: CASSWTGELFF; CDR3nt: TGTGCCAGCAGCTGGACCGGGGAGCTGTTTTTT
d_gene: NA; abundance: NA; j_gene: TRBJ1-2; v_gene: TRBV11-2; CDR3aa: CASSLDSNYGYTF; CDR3nt: TGTGCCAGCAGCTTAGACAGCAACTATGGCTACACCTTC
d_gene: TRBD1; abundance: once; j_gene: TRBJ1-1; v_gene: TRBV27; CDR3aa: CASSPIQGAEAFF; CDR3nt: TGTGCCAGCAGTCCGATACAGGGGGCTGAAGCTTTCTTT
d_gene: TRBD2; abundance: NA; j_gene: TRBJ2-7; v_gene: TRBV27; CDR3aa: CASTQRLAGGYEQYF; CDR3nt: TGTGCCAGCACCCAACGACTAGCGGGAGGGTACGAGCAGTACTTC
d_gene: NA; abundance: NA; j_gene: TRBJ2-2; v_gene: TRBV27; CDR3aa: CASSLDGNTGELFF; CDR3nt: TGTGCCAGCAGTTTAGATGGAAACACCGGGGAGCTGTTTTTT
d_gene: NA; abundance: once; j_gene: TRBJ2-5; v_gene: TRBV2; CDR3aa: CASSDVRDSLRETQYF; CDR3nt: TGTGCCAGCAGTGATGTCCGCGACTCGTTGCGAGAGACCCAGTACTTC
d_gene: NA; abundance: NA; j_gene: TRBJ2-7; v_gene: TRBV29-1; CDR3aa: CSVGSLAEAEQYF; CDR3nt: TGCAGCGTGGGGTCATTGGCGGAGGCGGAGCAGTACTTC
d_gene: NA; abundance: NA; j_gene: TRBJ2-5; v_gene: TRBV15; CDR3aa: CATSRVHTQETQYF; CDR3nt: TGTGCCACCAGCAGAGTGCATACTCAAGAGACCCAGTACTTC
d_gene: TRBD2; abundance: NA; j_gene: TRBJ2-7; v_gene: TRBV5-4; CDR3aa: CASSFGTSVYEQYF; CDR3nt: TGTGCCAGCAGCTTCGGGACTAGCGTCTACGAGCAGTACTTC
d_gene: NA; abundance: once; j_gene: TRBJ2-7; v_gene: TRBV11-2; CDR3aa: CASSTTGSYEQYF; CDR3nt: TGTGCCAGCAGCACAACTGGCTCCTACGAGCAGTACTTC
d_gene: NA; abundance: NA; j_gene: TRBJ2-3; v_gene: TRBV23-1; CDR3aa: CAPTLAEITDTQYF; CDR3nt: TGCGCCCCCACCTTAGCGGAGATCACAGATACGCAGTATTTT